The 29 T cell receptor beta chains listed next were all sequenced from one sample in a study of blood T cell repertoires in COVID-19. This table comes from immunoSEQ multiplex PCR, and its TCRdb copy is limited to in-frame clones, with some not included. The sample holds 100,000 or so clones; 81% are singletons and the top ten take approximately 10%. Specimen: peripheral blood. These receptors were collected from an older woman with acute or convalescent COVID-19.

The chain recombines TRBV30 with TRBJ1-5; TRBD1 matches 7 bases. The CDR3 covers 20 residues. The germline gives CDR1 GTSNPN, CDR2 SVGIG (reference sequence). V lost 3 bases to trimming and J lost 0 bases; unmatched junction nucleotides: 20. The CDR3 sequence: CAWSRPLGTENPYSNQPQHF. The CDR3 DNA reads TGTGCCTGGAGCCGGCCTCTGGGGACAGAGAACCCTTATAGCAATCAGCCCCAGCATTTT.

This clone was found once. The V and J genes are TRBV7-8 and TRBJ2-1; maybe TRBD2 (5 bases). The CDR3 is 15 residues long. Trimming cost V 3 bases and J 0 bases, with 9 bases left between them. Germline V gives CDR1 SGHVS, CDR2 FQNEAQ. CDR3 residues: CASSFSASSYNEQFF. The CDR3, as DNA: TGTGCCAGCAGCTTTAGCGCCAGCTCCTACAATGAGCAGTTCTTC.

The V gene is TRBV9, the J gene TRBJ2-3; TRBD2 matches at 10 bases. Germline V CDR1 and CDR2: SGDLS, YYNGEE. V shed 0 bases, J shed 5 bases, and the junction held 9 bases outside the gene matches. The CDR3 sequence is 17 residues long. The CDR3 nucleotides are TGTGCCAGCAGCGTAGCTAGCGGGGGTTCCTCGGGAGATACGCAGTATTTT. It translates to CASSVASGGSSGDTQYF.

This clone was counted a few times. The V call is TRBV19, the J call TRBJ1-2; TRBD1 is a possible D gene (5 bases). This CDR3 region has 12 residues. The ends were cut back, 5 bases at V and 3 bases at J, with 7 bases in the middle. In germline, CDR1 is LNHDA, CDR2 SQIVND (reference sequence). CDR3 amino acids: CASSPGHYGYTF. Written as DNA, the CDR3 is TGTGCCAGTAGTCCAGGGCACTATGGCTACACCTTC.

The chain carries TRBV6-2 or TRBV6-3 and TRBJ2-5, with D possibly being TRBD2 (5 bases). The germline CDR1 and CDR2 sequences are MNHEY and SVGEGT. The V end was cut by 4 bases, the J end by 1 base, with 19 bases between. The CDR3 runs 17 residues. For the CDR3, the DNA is TGTGCCAGCAGTTCTCTCGGGGAGCAGACTATCCAAGAGACCCAGTACTTC. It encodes CASSSLGEQTIQETQYF.

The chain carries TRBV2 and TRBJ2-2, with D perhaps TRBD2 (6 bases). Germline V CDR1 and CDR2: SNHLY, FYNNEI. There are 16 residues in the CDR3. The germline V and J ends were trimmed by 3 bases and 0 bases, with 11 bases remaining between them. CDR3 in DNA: TGTGCCAGCAGTGAGACTAGTCTCGCGAACACCGGGGAGCTGTTTTTT. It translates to CASSETSLANTGELFF. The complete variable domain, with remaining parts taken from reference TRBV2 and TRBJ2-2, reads EPEVTQTPSHQVTQMGQEVILRCVPISNHLYFYWYRQILGQKVEFLVSFYNNEISEKSEIFDDQFSVERPDGSNFTLKIRSTKLEDSAMYFCASSETSLANTGELFFGEGSRLTVL.

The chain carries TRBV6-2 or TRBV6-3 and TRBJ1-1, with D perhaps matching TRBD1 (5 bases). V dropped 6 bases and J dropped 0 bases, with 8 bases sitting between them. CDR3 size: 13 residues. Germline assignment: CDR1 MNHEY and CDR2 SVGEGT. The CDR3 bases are TGTGCCAGCAGCCAACAGGTGAACACTGAAGCTTTCTTT. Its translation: CASSQQVNTEAFF.

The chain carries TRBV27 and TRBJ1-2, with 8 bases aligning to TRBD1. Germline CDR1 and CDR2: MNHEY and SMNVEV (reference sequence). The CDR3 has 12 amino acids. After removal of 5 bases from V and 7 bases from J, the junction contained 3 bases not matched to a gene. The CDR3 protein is CASSTGGLGYTF. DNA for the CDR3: TGTGCCAGCAGTACAGGGGGACTTGGCTACACCTTC.

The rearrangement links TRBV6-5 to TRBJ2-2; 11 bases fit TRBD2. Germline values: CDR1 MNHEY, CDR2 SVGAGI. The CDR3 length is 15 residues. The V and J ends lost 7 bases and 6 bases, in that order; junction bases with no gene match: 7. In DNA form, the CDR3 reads TGTGCCAGCAAGACGACTAGCGGGGCCCCCGGGGAGCTGTTTTTT. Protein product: CASKTTSGAPGELFF.

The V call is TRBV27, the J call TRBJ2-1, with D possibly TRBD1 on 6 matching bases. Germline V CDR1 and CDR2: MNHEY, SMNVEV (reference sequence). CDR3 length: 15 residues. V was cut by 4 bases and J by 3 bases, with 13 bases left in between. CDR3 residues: CASSSDRRRYNEQFF. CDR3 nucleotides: TGTGCCAGCAGTTCAGACAGGAGACGCTACAATGAGCAGTTCTTC.

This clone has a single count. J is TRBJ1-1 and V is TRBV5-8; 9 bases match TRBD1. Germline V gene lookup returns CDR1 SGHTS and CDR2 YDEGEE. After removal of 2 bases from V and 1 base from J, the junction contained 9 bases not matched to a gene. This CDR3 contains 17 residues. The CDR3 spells CASSLTGGRGGNTEAFF. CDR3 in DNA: TGTGCCAGCAGCTTAACAGGGGGCAGAGGGGGGAACACTGAAGCTTTCTTT.

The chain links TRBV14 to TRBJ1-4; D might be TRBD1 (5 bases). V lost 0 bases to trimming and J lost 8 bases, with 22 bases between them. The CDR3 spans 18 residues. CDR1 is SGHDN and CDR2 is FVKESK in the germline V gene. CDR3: CASSQDETYGGTMEKLFF. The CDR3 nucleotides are TGTGCCAGCAGCCAAGACGAGACCTACGGGGGGACCATGGAAAAACTGTTTTTT.

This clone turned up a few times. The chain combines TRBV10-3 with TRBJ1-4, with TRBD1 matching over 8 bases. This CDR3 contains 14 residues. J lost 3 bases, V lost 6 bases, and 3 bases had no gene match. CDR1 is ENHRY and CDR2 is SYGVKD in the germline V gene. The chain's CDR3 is CAISPGQANEKLFF. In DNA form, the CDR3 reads TGTGCCATCAGCCCGGGACAGGCTAATGAAAAACTGTTTTTT.

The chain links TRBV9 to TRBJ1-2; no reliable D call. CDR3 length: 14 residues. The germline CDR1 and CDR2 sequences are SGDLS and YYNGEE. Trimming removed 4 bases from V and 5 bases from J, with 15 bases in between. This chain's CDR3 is CASSYTTLSYGYTF. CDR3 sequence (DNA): TGTGCCAGCAGCTATACTACACTGAGTTATGGCTACACCTTC.

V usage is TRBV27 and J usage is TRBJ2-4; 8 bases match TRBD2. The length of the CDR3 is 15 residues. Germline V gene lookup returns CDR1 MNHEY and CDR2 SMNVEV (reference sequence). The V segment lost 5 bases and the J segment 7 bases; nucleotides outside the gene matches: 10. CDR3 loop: CASSPRGTGGNIQYF. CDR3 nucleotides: TGTGCCAGCAGTCCGCGCGGTACGGGAGGGAACATTCAGTACTTC.

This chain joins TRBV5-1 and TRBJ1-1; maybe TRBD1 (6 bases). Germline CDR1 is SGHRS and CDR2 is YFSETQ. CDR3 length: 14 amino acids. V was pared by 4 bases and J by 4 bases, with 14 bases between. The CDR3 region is CASSPEGGPTEAFF. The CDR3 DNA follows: TGCGCCAGCAGCCCCGAGGGGGGGCCCACTGAAGCTTTCTTT.

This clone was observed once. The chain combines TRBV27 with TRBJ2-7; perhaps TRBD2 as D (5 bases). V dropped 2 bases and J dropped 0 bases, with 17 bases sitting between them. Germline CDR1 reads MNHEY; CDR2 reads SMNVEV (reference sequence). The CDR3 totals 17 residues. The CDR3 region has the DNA TGTGCCAGCAGTTTAAGATCGGGGTATGGGAGCTCCTACGAGCAGTACTTC. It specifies CASSLRSGYGSSYEQYF.

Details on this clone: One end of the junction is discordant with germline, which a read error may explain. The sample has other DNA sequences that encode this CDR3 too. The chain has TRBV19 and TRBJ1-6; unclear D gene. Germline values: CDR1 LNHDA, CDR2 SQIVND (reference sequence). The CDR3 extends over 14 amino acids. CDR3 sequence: CASGEKPYNSPLHF. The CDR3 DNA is TGTGCCAGTGGGGAGAAGCCCTATAATTCGCCCCTCCACTTT.

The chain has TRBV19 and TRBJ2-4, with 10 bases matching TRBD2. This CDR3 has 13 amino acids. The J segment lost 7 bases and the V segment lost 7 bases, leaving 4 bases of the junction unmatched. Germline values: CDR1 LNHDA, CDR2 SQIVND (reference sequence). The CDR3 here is CASTPTSGNIQYF. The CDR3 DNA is TGTGCCAGTACTCCGACTAGCGGGAACATTCAGTACTTC.

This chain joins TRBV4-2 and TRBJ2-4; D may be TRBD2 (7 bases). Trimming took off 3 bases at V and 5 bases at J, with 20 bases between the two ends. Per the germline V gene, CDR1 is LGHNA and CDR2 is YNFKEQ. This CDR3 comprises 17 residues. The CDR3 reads CASSQSLVAGAQNIQYF. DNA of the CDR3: TGTGCCAGCAGCCAGTCGCTCGTCGCGGGGGCTCAAAACATTCAGTACTTC.

The CDR3 sequence is CASSQDRGALTDTQYF. The CDR3 DNA follows: TGTGCCAGCAGCCAAGATCGGGGGGCACTCACAGATACGCAGTATTTT. The rearrangement links TRBV14 to TRBJ2-3, with D perhaps matching TRBD2 (7 bases). The CDR3 has 16 residues. CDR1 is SGHDN and CDR2 is FVKESK in the germline V gene. The V gene lost 0 bases and the J gene lost 2 bases, with 12 bases spanning the gap.

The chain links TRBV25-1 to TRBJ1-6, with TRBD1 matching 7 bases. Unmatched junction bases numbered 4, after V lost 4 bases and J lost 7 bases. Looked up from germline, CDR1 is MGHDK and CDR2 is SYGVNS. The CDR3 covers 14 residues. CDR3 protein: CASSGTGGNSPLHF. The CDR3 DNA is TGTGCCAGCAGTGGGACAGGAGGAAATTCACCCCTCCACTTT.

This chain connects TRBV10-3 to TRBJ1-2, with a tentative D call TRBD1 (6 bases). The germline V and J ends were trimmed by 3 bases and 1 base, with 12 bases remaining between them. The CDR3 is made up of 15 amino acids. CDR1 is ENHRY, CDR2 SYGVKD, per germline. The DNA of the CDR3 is TGTGCCATCAGTGAAGCAGGGGTCGGTAACTATGGCTACACCTTC. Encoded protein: CAISEAGVGNYGYTF.

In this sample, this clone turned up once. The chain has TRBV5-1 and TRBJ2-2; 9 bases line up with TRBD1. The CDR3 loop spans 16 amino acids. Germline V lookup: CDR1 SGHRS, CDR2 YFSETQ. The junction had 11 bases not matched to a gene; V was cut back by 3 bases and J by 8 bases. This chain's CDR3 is CASSWIRDRAGGELFF. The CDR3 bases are TGCGCCAGCAGCTGGATCCGGGACAGGGCCGGGGGGGAGCTGTTTTTT.

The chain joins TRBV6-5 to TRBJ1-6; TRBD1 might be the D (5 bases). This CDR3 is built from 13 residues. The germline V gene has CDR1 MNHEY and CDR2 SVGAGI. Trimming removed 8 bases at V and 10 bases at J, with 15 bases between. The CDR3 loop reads CASRGGDESPLHF. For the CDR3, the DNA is TGTGCCAGCCGGGGAGGGGATGAGTCACCCCTCCACTTT.

CDR3 loop: CSALRGEAFF. CDR3 DNA sequence: TGCAGTGCTTTGCGGGGTGAAGCTTTCTTT. The chain employs TRBV20-1 and TRBJ1-1; no clear D. The CDR3 extends over 10 amino acids. Germline V gives CDR1 DFQATT, CDR2 SNEGSKA (reference sequence). V lost 5 bases to trimming and J lost 7 bases, with 8 bases between them.

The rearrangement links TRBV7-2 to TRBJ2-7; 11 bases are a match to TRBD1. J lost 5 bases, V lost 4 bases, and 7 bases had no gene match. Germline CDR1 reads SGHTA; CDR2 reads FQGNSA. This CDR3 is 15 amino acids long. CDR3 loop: CASSYQGTGGNEQYF. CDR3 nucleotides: TGTGCCAGCAGCTATCAGGGGACAGGGGGTAACGAGCAGTACTTC.

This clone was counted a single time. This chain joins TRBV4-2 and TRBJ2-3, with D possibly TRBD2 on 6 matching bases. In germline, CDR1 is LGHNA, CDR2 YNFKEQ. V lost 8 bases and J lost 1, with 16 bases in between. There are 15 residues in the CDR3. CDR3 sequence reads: CASSLRDSRTDTQYF. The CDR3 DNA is TGTGCCAGCTCACTGCGGGACTCCCGCACAGATACGCAGTATTTT.

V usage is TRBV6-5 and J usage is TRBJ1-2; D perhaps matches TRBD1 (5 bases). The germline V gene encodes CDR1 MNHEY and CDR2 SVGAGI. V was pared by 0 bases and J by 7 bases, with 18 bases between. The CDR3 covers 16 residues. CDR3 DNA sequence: TGTGCCAGCAGTTACTCGACCAATCTGGCAGGGTTTGGCTACACCTTC. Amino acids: CASSYSTNLAGFGYTF.